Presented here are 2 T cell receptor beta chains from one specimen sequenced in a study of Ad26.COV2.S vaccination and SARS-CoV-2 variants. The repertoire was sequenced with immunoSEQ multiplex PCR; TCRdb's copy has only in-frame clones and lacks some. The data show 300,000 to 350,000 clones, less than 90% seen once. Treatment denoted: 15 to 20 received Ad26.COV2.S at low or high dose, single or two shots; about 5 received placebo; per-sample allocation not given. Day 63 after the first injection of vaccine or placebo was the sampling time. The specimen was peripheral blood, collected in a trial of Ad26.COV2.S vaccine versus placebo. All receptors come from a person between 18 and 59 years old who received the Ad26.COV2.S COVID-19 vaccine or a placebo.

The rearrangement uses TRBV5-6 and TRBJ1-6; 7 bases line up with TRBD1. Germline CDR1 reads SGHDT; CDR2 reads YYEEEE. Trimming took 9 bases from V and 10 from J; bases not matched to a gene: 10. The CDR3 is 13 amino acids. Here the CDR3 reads CATSTGPGSPLHF. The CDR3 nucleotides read TGTGCCACCTCGACAGGGCCAGGGTCACCCCTCCACTTT.

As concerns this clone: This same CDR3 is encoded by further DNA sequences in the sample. CDR3 DNA: TGTGCCAGCAGCTTGACAGGGTACGAGCAGTACTTC. It is translated as CASSLTGYEQYF. The chain has TRBV13 and TRBJ2-7; TRBD1 agrees at 7 bases. The CDR3 has 12 residues. The V segment lost 3 bases and the J segment 4 bases; nucleotides outside the gene matches: 0. CDR1 is PRHDT, CDR2 FYEKMQ, per germline (reference sequence).